This T cell receptor (beta chain) came from a study of blood T cells in healthy people across ages. There are 16 residues in the CDR3. V gave up 0 bases and J gave up 5 bases, with 16 bases separating them. Germline CDR1 LGHNA, CDR2 YSLEER. PCR was performed a second time for about 7 to 12 cycles using a sample-barcoded 5' primer and a J-beta primer mix. TCRdb reprocessed the 5' RACE reads with MiXCR, giving one entry per CDR3 protein. Counted here are around 600,000 distinct CDR3 sequences, 47% occurring once; the ten biggest clones make up 20% to 25%. What was sequenced was blood. J is TRBJ2-5 and V is TRBV4-3; D is possibly TRBD1 (5 bases). This clonotype was sampled from an elderly man in good health. This chain's CDR3 is CASSQETAWSRETQYF. CDR3 DNA sequence: TGCGCCAGCAGCCAAGAGACAGCGTGGAGTAGGGAGACCCAGTACTTC.